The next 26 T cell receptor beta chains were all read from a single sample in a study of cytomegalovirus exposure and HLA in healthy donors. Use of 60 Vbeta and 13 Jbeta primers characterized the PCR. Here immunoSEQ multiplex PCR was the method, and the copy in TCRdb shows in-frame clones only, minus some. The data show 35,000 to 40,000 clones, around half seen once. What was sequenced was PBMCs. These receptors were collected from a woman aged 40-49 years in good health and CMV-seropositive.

CDR3 bases: TGTGCCAGCAGCTTAGACAGGGTTGGTGAGCAGTTCTTC. Its translation is CASSLDRVGEQFF. The chain joins TRBV11-3 to TRBJ2-1; tentatively, D is TRBD1 (5 bases). The CDR3 extends over 13 amino acids. V was clipped by 0 bases and J by 9 bases, with 9 bases between them. Germline V gene lookup returns CDR1 SGHNT and CDR2 YENEEA.

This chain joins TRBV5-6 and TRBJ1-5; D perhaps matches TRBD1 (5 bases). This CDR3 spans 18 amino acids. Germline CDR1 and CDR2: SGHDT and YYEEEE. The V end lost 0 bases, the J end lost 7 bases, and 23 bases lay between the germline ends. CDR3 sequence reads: CASSLGGSGTTRWQPQHF. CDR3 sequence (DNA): TGTGCCAGCAGCTTGGGCGGCTCCGGGACTACGAGGTGGCAGCCCCAGCATTTT.

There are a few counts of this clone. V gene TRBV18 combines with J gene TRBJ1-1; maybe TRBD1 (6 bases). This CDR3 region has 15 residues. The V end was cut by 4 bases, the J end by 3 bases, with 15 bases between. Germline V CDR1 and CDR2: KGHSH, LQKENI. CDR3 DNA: TGTGCCAGCTCACGGACAGCAGAAGGGTACACTGAAGCTTTCTTT. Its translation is CASSRTAEGYTEAFF.

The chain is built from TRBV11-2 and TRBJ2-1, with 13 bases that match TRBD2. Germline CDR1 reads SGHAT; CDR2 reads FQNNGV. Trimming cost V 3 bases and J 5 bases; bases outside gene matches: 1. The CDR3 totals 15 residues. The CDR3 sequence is CASSFGLAGDNEQFF. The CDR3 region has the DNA TGTGCCAGCAGCTTCGGACTAGCGGGGGACAATGAGCAGTTCTTC.

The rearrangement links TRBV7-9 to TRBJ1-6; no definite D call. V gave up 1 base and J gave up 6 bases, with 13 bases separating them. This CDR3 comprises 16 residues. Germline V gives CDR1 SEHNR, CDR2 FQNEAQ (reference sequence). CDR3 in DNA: TGTGCCAGCAGCTTAGTTACGGGGTCTTTTAATTCACCCCTCCACTTT. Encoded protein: CASSLVTGSFNSPLHF.

CDR3: CAWSAPQGETQYF. The CDR3 nucleotides read TGTGCCTGGAGCGCCCCCCAGGGTGAGACCCAGTACTTC. This chain joins TRBV30 and TRBJ2-5; tentatively, D is TRBD1 (5 bases). Germline assignment: CDR1 GTSNPN and CDR2 SVGIG (reference sequence). The CDR3 covers 13 residues. Trimming stripped 3 bases from V and 5 bases from J, with 13 bases between.

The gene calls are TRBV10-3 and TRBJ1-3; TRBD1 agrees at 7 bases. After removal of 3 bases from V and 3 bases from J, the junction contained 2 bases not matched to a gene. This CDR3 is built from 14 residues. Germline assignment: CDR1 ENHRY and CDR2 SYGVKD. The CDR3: CAISEQGLGNTIYF. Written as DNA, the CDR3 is TGTGCCATCAGTGAACAGGGGCTTGGAAACACCATATATTTT.

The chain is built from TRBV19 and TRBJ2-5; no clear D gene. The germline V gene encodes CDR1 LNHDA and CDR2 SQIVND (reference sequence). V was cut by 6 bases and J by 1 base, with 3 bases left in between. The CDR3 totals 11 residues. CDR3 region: CASSIQETQYF. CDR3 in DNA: TGTGCCAGTAGCATCCAAGAGACCCAGTACTTC.

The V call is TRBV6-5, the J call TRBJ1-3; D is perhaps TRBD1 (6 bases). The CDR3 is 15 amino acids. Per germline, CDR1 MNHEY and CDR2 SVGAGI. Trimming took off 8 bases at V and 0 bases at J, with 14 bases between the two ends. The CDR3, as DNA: TGTGCCAGCGCCTTGGACAGTCGCTCTGGAAACACCATATATTTT. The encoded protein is CASALDSRSGNTIYF.

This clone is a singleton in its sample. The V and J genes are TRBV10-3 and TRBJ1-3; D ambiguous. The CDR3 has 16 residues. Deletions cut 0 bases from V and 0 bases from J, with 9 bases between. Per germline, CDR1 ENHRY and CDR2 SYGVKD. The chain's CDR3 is CAISESRLSSGNTIYF. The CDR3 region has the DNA TGTGCCATCAGTGAGTCCAGACTGAGCTCTGGAAACACCATATATTTT.

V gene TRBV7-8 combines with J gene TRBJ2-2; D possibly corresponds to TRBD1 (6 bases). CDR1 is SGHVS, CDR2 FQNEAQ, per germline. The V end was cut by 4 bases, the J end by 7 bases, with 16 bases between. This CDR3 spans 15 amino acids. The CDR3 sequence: CASSSAGVGVGELFF. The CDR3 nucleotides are TGTGCCAGCAGCTCAGCAGGGGTCGGAGTCGGGGAGCTGTTTTTT.

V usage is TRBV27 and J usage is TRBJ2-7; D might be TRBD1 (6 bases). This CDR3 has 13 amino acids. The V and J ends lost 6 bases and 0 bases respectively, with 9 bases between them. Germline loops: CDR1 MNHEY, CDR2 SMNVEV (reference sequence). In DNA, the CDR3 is TGTGCCAGCAGGGCGGACAGCTCCTACGAGCAGTACTTC. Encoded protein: CASRADSSYEQYF.

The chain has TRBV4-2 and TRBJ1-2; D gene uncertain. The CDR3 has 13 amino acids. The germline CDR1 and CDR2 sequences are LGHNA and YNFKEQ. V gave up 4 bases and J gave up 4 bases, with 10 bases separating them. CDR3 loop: CASSRESSYGYTF. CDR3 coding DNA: TGTGCCAGCAGCCGGGAGTCTAGCTATGGCTACACCTTC.

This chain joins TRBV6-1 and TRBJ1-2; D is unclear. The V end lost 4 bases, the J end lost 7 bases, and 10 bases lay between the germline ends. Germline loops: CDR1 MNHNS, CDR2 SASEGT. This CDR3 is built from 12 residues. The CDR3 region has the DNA TGTGCCAGCAGTGTAATGTACAGTGGCTACACCTTC. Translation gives CASSVMYSGYTF.

The CDR3 loop is CASSLKHDSPLHF. The CDR3 DNA follows: TGTGCCAGTAGTTTAAAACATGATTCACCCCTCCACTTT. The rearrangement uses TRBV19 and TRBJ1-6, with D hard to call. This CDR3 is 13 amino acids long. V was trimmed by 5 bases and J by 8 bases, leaving 10 bases between them. The germline V gene has CDR1 LNHDA and CDR2 SQIVND (reference sequence).

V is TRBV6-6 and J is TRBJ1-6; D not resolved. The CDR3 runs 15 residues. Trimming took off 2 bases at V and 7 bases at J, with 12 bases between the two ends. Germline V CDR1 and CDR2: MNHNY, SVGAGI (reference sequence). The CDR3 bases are TGTGCCAGCAGTTACATGGAGGGTTACAATTCACCCCTCCACTTT. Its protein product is CASSYMEGYNSPLHF.

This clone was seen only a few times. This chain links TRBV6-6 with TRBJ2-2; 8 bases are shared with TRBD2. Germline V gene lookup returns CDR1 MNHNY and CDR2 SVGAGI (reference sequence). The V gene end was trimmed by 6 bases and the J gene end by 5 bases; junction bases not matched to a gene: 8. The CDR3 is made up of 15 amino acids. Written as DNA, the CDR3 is TGTGCCAGCAGCGGGAGGGCTAGTGGGACCGGGGAGCTGTTTTTT. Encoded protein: CASSGRASGTGELFF.

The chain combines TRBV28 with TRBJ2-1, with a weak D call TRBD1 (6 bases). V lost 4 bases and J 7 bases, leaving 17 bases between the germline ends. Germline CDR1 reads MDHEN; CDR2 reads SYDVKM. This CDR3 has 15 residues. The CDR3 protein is CASSYPGWGQNEQFF. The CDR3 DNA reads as TGTGCCAGCAGTTACCCGGGATGGGGGCAGAATGAGCAGTTCTTC. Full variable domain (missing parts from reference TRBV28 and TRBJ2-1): DVKVTQSSRYLVKRTGEKVFLECVQDMDHENMFWYRQDPGLGLRLIYFSYDVKMKEKGDIPEGYSVSREKKERFSLILESASTNQTSMYLCASSYPGWGQNEQFFGPGTRLTVL.

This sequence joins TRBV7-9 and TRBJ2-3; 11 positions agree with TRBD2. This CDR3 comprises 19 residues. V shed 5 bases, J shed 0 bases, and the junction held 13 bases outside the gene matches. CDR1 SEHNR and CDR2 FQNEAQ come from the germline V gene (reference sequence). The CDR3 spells CASSALRGTSGSSTDTQYF. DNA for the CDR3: TGTGCCAGCAGCGCCCTCCGCGGGACTAGCGGATCTAGCACAGATACGCAGTATTTT.

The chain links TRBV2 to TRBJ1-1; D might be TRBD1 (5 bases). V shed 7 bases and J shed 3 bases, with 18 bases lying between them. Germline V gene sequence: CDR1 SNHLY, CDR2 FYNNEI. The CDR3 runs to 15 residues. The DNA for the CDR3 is TGTGCCAGCAAAAGTGTGTGGGGGAGGCACACTGAAGCTTTCTTT. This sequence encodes CASKSVWGRHTEAFF.

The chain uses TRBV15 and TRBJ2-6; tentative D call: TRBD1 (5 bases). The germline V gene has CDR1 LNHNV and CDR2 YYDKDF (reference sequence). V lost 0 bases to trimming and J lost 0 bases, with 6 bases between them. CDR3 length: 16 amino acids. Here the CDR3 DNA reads TGTGCCACCAGCAGAGATCAGGGCTCTGGGGCCAACGTCCTGACTTTC. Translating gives CATSRDQGSGANVLTF.

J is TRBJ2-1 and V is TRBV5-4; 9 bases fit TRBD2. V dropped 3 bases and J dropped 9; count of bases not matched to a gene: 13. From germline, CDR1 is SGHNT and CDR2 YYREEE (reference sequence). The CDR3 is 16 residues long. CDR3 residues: CASSSGTSRGWGEQFF. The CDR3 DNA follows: TGTGCCAGCAGCTCAGGGACTAGCAGGGGGTGGGGTGAGCAGTTCTTC.

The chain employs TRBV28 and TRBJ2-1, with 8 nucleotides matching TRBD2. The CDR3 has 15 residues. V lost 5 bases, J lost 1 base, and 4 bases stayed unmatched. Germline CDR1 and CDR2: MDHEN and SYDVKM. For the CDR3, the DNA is TGTGCCAGCAGTCAAAGACTAGCGTCCTACAATGAGCAGTTCTTC. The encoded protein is CASSQRLASYNEQFF.

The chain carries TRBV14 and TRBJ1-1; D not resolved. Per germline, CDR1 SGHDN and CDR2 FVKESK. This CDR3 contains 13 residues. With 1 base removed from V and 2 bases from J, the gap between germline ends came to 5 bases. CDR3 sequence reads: CASSQAVNTEAFF. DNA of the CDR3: TGTGCCAGCAGCCAAGCTGTTAACACTGAAGCTTTCTTT.

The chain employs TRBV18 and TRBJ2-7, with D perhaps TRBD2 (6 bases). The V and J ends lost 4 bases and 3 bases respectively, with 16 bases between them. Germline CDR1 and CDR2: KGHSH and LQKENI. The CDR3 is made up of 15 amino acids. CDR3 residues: CASSLKPGEVYEQYF. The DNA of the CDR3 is TGTGCCAGCTCACTCAAGCCGGGGGAAGTCTACGAGCAGTACTTC.

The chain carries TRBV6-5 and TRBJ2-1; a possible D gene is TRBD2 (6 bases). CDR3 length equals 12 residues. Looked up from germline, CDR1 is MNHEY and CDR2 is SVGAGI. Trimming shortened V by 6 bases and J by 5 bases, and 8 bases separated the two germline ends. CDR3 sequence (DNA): TGTGCCAGCAGGACGGGGGACAATGAGCAGTTCTTC. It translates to CASRTGDNEQFF.